The 24 T cell receptor beta chains reported below all come from one sample, sequenced in a study of shared clonotypes between healthy human individuals. Sequenced by immunoSEQ multiplex PCR; TCRdb stores in-frame clones only, minus some. The sample gives under 1,900,000 clones, approximately 98.5% of which show up once; 0.3% to 0.45% is in the top ten. The sequenced material came from naive CD4+ T cells sorted from blood. This sample's subset: CD45RA+ positively selected. The receptors derive from a man aged 25-40 years in good health.

In DNA, the CDR3 is TGTGCCAGCAGCCCCCGTGGGGGTAGCAATCAGCCCCAGCATTTT. It yields the protein CASSPRGGSNQPQHF. The chain is built from TRBV5-6 and TRBJ1-5; tentatively, D is TRBD1 (5 bases). V lost 4 bases to trimming and J lost 0 bases, with 11 bases between them. The CDR3 spans 15 residues. In germline, CDR1 is SGHDT, CDR2 YYEEEE.

As concerns this clone: At one boundary the junction diverges from the germline segment, which might be a read error. This chain links TRBV28 with TRBJ1-2, with D perhaps TRBD1 (6 bases). The CDR3 is 13 amino acids. Germline CDR1 MDHEN, CDR2 SYDVKM. The CDR3 sequence: CASSFTNNRADRF. The CDR3 region has the DNA TGTGCCAGCAGCTTCACCAACAACAGGGCCGACCGCTTC.

J is TRBJ2-7 and V is TRBV5-4; the match to TRBD2 covers 7 bases. The CDR3 covers 17 residues. V gave up 0 bases and J gave up 2 bases; unmatched junction bases: 11. CDR1 is SGHNT and CDR2 is YYREEE in the germline V gene (reference sequence). The CDR3 loop is CASSLEGRGIGTYEQYF. CDR3 nucleotide sequence: TGTGCCAGCAGCTTGGAAGGGCGGGGGATTGGTACCTACGAGCAGTACTTC.

The V gene is TRBV7-2, the J gene TRBJ2-1; maybe TRBD2 (6 bases). The CDR3 is 12 amino acids. The germline V gene encodes CDR1 SGHTA and CDR2 FQGNSA. V gave up 4 bases and J gave up 10 bases, with 11 bases separating them. The CDR3 DNA is TGTGCCAGCAGCTACGGGACTCCCGAGCAGTTCTTC. Amino acids: CASSYGTPEQFF.

The chain combines TRBV19 with TRBJ2-5; 7 bases fit TRBD1. Germline V gene sequence: CDR1 LNHDA, CDR2 SQIVND (reference sequence). Trimming cost V 8 bases and J 5 bases; bases outside gene matches: 11. The length of the CDR3 is 14 residues. CDR3 sequence reads: CASSHRDRGETQYF. The CDR3 DNA reads TGTGCCAGTTCACACCGGGACAGAGGGGAGACCCAGTACTTC.

This clone has just one count. V gene TRBV4-3 combines with J gene TRBJ1-4; D is unresolved. The CDR3 consists of 15 residues. The ends were cut back, 6 bases at V and 3 bases at J, with 14 bases in the middle. The germline V gene encodes CDR1 LGHNA and CDR2 YSLEER. The CDR3 loop is CASSPEGLANEKLFF. Here the CDR3 DNA reads TGCGCCAGCAGTCCCGAAGGGTTGGCTAATGAAAAACTGTTTTTT.

The chain uses TRBV5-5 and TRBJ2-7, with 12 nucleotides matching TRBD2. Germline CDR1 and CDR2: SGHKS and YYEKEE (reference sequence). The CDR3 is 17 residues long. With 0 bases clipped from V and 3 bases from J, the junction kept 7 bases outside the gene matches. The CDR3 here is CASSLGLAGGMDYEQYF. CDR3 DNA sequence: TGTGCCAGCAGCTTGGGTCTAGCGGGAGGGATGGACTACGAGCAGTACTTC.

As DNA, the CDR3 is TGTGCATTTCATTACTCCTACAATGAGCAGTTCTTC. As protein: CAFHYSYNEQFF. The chain couples TRBV6-4 to TRBJ2-1; no definite D call. Germline V gene sequence: CDR1 MRHNA, CDR2 SNTAGT. The CDR3 contains 12 residues.

This sequence joins TRBV7-2 and TRBJ2-7, with TRBD2 identical over 8 bases. The J segment lost 6 bases and the V segment lost 5 bases, leaving 9 bases of the junction unmatched. Germline CDR1 is SGHTA and CDR2 is FQGNSA. This CDR3 has 14 residues. Here the CDR3 reads CASSAGLVFREQYF. For the CDR3, the DNA is TGTGCCAGCAGCGCGGGACTAGTATTCCGCGAGCAGTACTTC.

The rearrangement joins TRBV5-5 to TRBJ2-2; D is possibly TRBD2 (5 bases). CDR3 length equals 18 residues. The germline V gene encodes CDR1 SGHKS and CDR2 YYEKEE (reference sequence). With 4 bases removed from V and 5 bases from J, the gap between germline ends came to 24 bases. DNA for the CDR3: TGTGCCAGCAGCCACGACGATTTAAGGCTAGCTGGGACCGGGGAGCTGTTTTTT. Protein: CASSHDDLRLAGTGELFF.

The J gene is TRBJ1-1, the V gene TRBV5-1, with no clear D. The V end was cut by 3 bases, the J end by 1 base, with 10 bases between. From germline, CDR1 is SGHRS and CDR2 YFSETQ. There are 14 residues in the CDR3. CDR3 amino acids: CASSSTITNTEAFF. The CDR3 DNA reads TGCGCCAGCAGCTCAACAATAACGAACACTGAAGCTTTCTTT.

The CDR3 sequence: CASSVDEGPRYEQYF. The CDR3 bases are TGTGCCAGCAGCGTAGATGAGGGACCCAGGTACGAGCAGTACTTC. J is TRBJ2-7 and V is TRBV9; D might be TRBD1 or TRBD2, each matching 5 bases. This CDR3 region has 15 residues. Germline assignment: CDR1 SGDLS and CDR2 YYNGEE. Trimming removed 0 bases at V and 4 bases at J, with 14 bases between. Full variable domain (remainder filled in from reference TRBV9 and TRBJ2-7): DSGVTQTPKHLITATGQRVTLRCSPRSGDLSVYWYQQSLDQGLQFLIQYYNGEERAKGNILERFSAQQFPDLHSELNLSSLELGDSALYFCASSVDEGPRYEQYFGPGTRLTVT.

V usage is TRBV4-2 and J usage is TRBJ2-7, with D uncertain. Germline V gene lookup returns CDR1 LGHNA and CDR2 YNFKEQ. The V gene lost 4 bases and the J gene lost 3 bases, with 22 bases spanning the gap. The CDR3 runs 17 residues. The CDR3 sequence is CASSRQASLEGVYEQYF. CDR3 coding DNA: TGTGCCAGCAGCCGCCAAGCTTCCCTGGAAGGAGTCTACGAGCAGTACTTC.

This clone was recorded only once. The CDR3 loop is CASSVGTGAVEQYF. The CDR3 DNA reads TGTGCCAGCAGCGTGGGGACAGGGGCCGTCGAGCAGTACTTC. The V call is TRBV9, the J call TRBJ2-7; 10 nucleotides line up with TRBD1. Germline CDR1 is SGDLS and CDR2 is YYNGEE. CDR3 size: 14 residues. Unmatched junction bases numbered 5, after V lost 2 bases and J lost 6 bases.

This rearrangement joins TRBV27 to TRBJ2-5; 10 bases match TRBD1. The germline V gene has CDR1 MNHEY and CDR2 SMNVEV (reference sequence). The CDR3 extends over 14 amino acids. With V trimmed by 8 bases and J by 5 bases, 8 bases remained unmatched. The CDR3: CASGGTGEGETQYF. The CDR3 bases are TGTGCCAGCGGGGGGACAGGGGAAGGGGAGACCCAGTACTTC.

This clone came up once. The chain joins TRBV19 to TRBJ2-2; no firm D call. Germline CDR1 and CDR2: LNHDA and SQIVND (reference sequence). Trimming stripped 7 bases from V and 4 bases from J, with 13 bases between. This CDR3 contains 14 residues. The CDR3 DNA follows: TGTGCCAGTACCCCTACCCCGATCACCGGGGAGCTGTTTTTT. Encoded protein: CASTPTPITGELFF.

The chain recombines TRBV5-1 with TRBJ1-4, with D possibly TRBD1 on 5 matching bases. Germline-derived CDR1 and CDR2 are SGHRS and YFSETQ. The CDR3 is made up of 16 amino acids. V gave up 2 bases and J gave up 6 bases, with 17 bases separating them. This CDR3 is CASSLGIYQGHEKLFF. CDR3 bases: TGCGCCAGCAGCTTAGGTATTTACCAGGGACATGAAAAACTGTTTTTT. Together with reference TRBV5-1 and TRBJ1-4, the CDR3 gives the full variable domain: KAGVTQTPRYLIKTRGQQVTLSCSPISGHRSVSWYQQTPGQGLQFLFEYFSETQRNKGNFPGRFSGRQFSNSRSEMNVSTLELGDSALYLCASSLGIYQGHEKLFFGSGTQLSVL.

The chain couples TRBV4-1 to TRBJ2-7; 7 nucleotides agree with TRBD2. Germline CDR1 is MGHRA and CDR2 is YSYEKL. With 0 bases clipped from V and 3 bases from J, the junction kept 14 bases outside the gene matches. The CDR3 loop spans 18 amino acids. CDR3 residues: CASSQDSSSWGGGYEQYF. DNA of the CDR3: TGCGCCAGCAGCCAAGATTCCTCGTCCTGGGGGGGTGGCTACGAGCAGTACTTC.

This chain links TRBV11-2 with TRBJ1-1, with TRBD1 identical over 7 bases. The junction had 5 bases not matched to a gene; V was cut back by 5 bases and J by 2 bases. This CDR3 is 14 amino acids long. Germline V gives CDR1 SGHAT, CDR2 FQNNGV. For the CDR3, the DNA is TGTGCCAGCAGCATAGGGACAGCAAACACTGAAGCTTTCTTT. Translation gives CASSIGTANTEAFF.

The chain carries TRBV7-2 and TRBJ2-7, with 9 positions matching TRBD2. CDR1 and CDR2 from the germline V gene are SGHTA and FQGNSA. V lost 5 bases and J lost 2; bases outside the gene matches: 13. CDR3 size: 17 residues. CDR3 sequence (DNA): TGTGCCAGCAGCCTCTCCCCAGGACTAGCGACCGCCTACGAGCAGTACTTC. Translating gives CASSLSPGLATAYEQYF.

The chain is built from TRBV5-1 and TRBJ2-7; 7 bases line up with TRBD2. The trim removed 2 bases at V and 0 bases at J, leaving 8 bases unmatched. Germline V gene sequence: CDR1 SGHRS, CDR2 YFSETQ. The CDR3 totals 16 residues. The CDR3 here is CASSFLRGFGSYEQYF. In DNA, the CDR3 is TGCGCCAGCAGCTTTTTGCGGGGGTTCGGCTCCTACGAGCAGTACTTC.

The gene calls are TRBV9 and TRBJ1-6, with TRBD1 identical over 7 bases. The CDR3 sequence is 16 residues long. With V trimmed by 5 bases and J by 10 bases, 15 bases remained unmatched. Looked up from germline, CDR1 is SGDLS and CDR2 is YYNGEE. CDR3 DNA sequence: TGTGCCAGCAGGCCAAAAGGACAGGCCTCCGGGTCACCCCTCCACTTT. Protein sequence: CASRPKGQASGSPLHF.

V usage is TRBV30 and J usage is TRBJ2-3, with 11 bases identical to TRBD2. The CDR3 runs to 16 residues. Unmatched junction bases numbered 2, after V lost 0 bases and J lost 0 bases. Germline V CDR1 and CDR2: GTSNPN, SVGIG (reference sequence). CDR3 sequence reads: CAWSVGLAASTDTQYF. CDR3 sequence (DNA): TGTGCCTGGAGTGTGGGACTAGCGGCTAGCACAGATACGCAGTATTTT.

V is TRBV19 and J is TRBJ1-4; D is possibly TRBD1 (6 bases). In germline, CDR1 is LNHDA, CDR2 SQIVND (reference sequence). The CDR3 length is 14 residues. The V gene lost 6 bases and the J gene lost 7 bases, with 15 bases spanning the gap. CDR3 coding DNA: TGTGCCAGTAGCCAGACAGGAGGGGGTGAAAAACTGTTTTTT. Amino acids: CASSQTGGGEKLFF.